The 10 T cell receptor beta chains below all came from one sample that was sequenced in a study of blood T cell repertoires in COVID-19. Here immunoSEQ multiplex PCR was the method, and the copy in TCRdb shows in-frame clones only, minus some. The sample contains 80,000 to 95,000 clones, around 90% of which appear only once. The sequencing input was peripheral blood. These receptors all come from a woman between 45 and 65 years old with active or convalescent COVID-19.

The chain combines TRBV5-5 with TRBJ1-1, with a possible D match to TRBD1 (5 bases). The germline V gene has CDR1 SGHKS and CDR2 YYEKEE (reference sequence). The ends were cut back, 0 bases at V and 1 base at J, with 10 bases in the middle. The CDR3 loop spans 15 amino acids. CDR3 loop: CASSLEGLSNTEAFF. The CDR3 nucleotides read TGTGCCAGCAGCTTGGAGGGACTCTCGAACACTGAAGCTTTCTTT.

V gene TRBV18 combines with J gene TRBJ2-5; 11 bases fit TRBD1. The CDR3 runs to 17 residues. The J segment lost 4 bases and the V segment lost 1 base, leaving 8 bases of the junction unmatched. The germline V gene has CDR1 KGHSH and CDR2 LQKENI. The CDR3 DNA follows: TGTGCCAGCTCACCACGCCGGACAGGGGGCTTGGGAGAGACCCAGTACTTC. It is translated as CASSPRRTGGLGETQYF. Drawing the rest from reference TRBV18 and TRBJ2-5, the complete variable domain is NAGVMQNPRHLVRRRGQEARLRCSPMKGHSHVYWYRQLPEEGLKFMVYLQKENIIDESGMPKERFSAEFPKEGPSILRIQQVVRGDSAAYFCASSPRRTGGLGETQYFGPGTRLLVL.

This clone was observed a few times. This sequence joins TRBV12-3 or TRBV12-4 and TRBJ1-1; D is uncertain. V was shortened by 3 bases and J by 11 bases, with 10 bases between the two germline ends. CDR3 length: 11 amino acids. The DNA of the CDR3 is TGTGCCAGCAGTTTTGGAGGGAGGGCTTTCTTT. Amino acids: CASSFGGRAFF.

The chain uses TRBV10-3 and TRBJ1-4, with D possibly being TRBD1 (5 bases). V was shortened by 8 bases and J by 6 bases, with 13 bases between the two germline ends. The CDR3 contains 13 residues. Per germline, CDR1 ENHRY and CDR2 SYGVKD. The CDR3 sequence is CAIGARVDEKLFF. Written as DNA, the CDR3 is TGTGCCATCGGGGCCAGGGTCGATGAAAAACTGTTTTTT.

CDR3 bases: TGTGCCAGCAGCCCTAGCGGGGGCCCCTTATATGAGCAGTTCTTC. Its protein product is CASSPSGGPLYEQFF. The genes are TRBV5-6 and TRBJ2-1; 10 nucleotides line up with TRBD2. The germline CDR1 and CDR2 sequences are SGHDT and YYEEEE. The J segment lost 8 bases and the V segment lost 4 bases, leaving 9 bases of the junction unmatched. The CDR3 extends over 15 amino acids.

The chain recombines TRBV9 with TRBJ2-7; TRBD1 might be the D (5 bases). The CDR3 loop spans 15 amino acids. CDR1 is SGDLS, CDR2 YYNGEE, per germline. With 3 bases removed from V and 3 bases from J, the gap between germline ends came to 16 bases. CDR3 protein: CASSARQTSSYEQYF. CDR3 DNA sequence: TGTGCCAGCAGCGCCCGACAGACAAGTAGCTACGAGCAGTACTTC.

V is TRBV30 and J is TRBJ1-5; D ambiguous. The CDR3 runs 13 residues. From germline, CDR1 is GTSNPN and CDR2 SVGIG (reference sequence). Between the trimmed V and J ends, which lost 3 bases and 3 bases, there was a span of 9 bases. As DNA, the CDR3 is TGTGCCTGGAGCCCTGAGGTCAATCAGCCCCAGCATTTT. The encoded protein is CAWSPEVNQPQHF.

This chain links TRBV6-6 with TRBJ1-1, with D possibly matching TRBD1 (5 bases). The germline V gene has CDR1 MNHNY and CDR2 SVGAGI (reference sequence). The V gene lost 4 bases and the J gene lost 0 bases, with 6 bases spanning the gap. The CDR3 contains 13 residues. CDR3 DNA sequence: TGTGCCAGCAGTTCAGGGTTGAACACTGAAGCTTTCTTT. Protein: CASSSGLNTEAFF.

Concerning this clone itself: One junction end does not reproduce the germline sequence, and a read error may be involved. This rearrangement joins TRBV4-1 to TRBJ2-5; tentative D call: TRBD2 (6 bases). This CDR3 region has 13 residues. Germline CDR1 is MGHRA and CDR2 is YSYEKL. For the CDR3, the DNA is TGCGCCAGCAGCCAGGGGACTGGAGAGGCCCAGTACTTC. It is translated as CASSQGTGEAQYF.

The rearrangement uses TRBV4-2 and TRBJ2-7; tentatively, D is TRBD2 (5 bases). The CDR3 runs 16 residues. The germline V and J ends were trimmed by 1 base and 1 base, with 14 bases remaining between them. Germline V gives CDR1 LGHNA, CDR2 YNFKEQ. The CDR3 DNA sequence: TGTGCCAGCAGCCAAGGGGAGCTAGGACGGTCCTACGAGCAGTACTTC. It yields the protein CASSQGELGRSYEQYF.